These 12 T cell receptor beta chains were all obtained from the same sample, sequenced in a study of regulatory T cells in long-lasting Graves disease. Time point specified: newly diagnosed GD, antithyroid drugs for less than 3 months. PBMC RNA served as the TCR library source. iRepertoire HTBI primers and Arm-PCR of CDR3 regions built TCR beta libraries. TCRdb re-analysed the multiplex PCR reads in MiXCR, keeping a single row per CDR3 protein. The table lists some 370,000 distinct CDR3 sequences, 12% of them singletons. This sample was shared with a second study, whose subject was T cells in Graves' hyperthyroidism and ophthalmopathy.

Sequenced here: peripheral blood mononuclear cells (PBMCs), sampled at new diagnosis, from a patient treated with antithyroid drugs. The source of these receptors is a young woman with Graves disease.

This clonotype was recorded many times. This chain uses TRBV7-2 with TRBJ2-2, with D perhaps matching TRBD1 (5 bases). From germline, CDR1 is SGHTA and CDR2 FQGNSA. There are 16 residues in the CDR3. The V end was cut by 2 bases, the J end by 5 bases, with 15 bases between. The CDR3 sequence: CASSLISGSLTGELFF. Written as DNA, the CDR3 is TGTGCCAGCAGCTTAATATCAGGGTCTTTAACCGGGGAGCTGTTTTTT.

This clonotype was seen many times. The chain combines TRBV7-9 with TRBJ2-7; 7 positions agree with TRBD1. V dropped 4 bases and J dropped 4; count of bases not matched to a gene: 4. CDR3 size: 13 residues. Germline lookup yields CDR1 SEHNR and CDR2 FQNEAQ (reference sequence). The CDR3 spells CASSSPGGYEQYV. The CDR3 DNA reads TGTGCCAGCAGCTCCCCAGGGGGATACGAGCAGTACGTC.

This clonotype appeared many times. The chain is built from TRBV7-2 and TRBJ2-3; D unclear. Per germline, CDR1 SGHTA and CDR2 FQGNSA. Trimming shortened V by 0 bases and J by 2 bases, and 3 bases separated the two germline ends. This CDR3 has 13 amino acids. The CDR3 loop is CASSLANTDTQYF. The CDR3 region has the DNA TGTGCCAGCAGCTTAGCTAACACAGATACGCAGTATTTT. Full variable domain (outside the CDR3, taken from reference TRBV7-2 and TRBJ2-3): GAGVSQSPSNKVTEKGKDVELRCDPISGHTALYWYRQSLGQGLEFLIYFQGNSAPDKSGLPSDRFSAERTGGSVSTLTIQRTQQEDSAVYLCASSLANTDTQYFGPGTRLTVL.

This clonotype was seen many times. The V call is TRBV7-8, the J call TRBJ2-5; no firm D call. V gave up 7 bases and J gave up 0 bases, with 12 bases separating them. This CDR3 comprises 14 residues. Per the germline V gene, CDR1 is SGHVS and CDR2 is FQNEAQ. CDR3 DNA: TGTGCCAGCAACAAAAAAGGGTACCAAGAGACCCAGTACTTC. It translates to CASNKKGYQETQYF.

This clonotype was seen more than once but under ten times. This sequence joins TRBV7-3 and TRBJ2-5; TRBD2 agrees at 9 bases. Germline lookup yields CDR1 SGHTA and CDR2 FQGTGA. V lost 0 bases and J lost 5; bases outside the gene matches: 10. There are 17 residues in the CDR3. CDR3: CASSLTGSSGGAETQYF. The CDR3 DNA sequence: TGTGCCAGCAGCTTAACGGGTAGTAGCGGGGGCGCGGAGACCCAGTACTTC.

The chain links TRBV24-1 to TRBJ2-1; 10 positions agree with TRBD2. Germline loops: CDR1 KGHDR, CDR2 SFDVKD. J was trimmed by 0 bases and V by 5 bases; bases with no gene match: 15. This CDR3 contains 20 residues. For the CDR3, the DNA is TGTGCCACCAGTGTTCGGACGGCAAGTAGCGGGAGGATCTCCTACAATGAGCAGTTCTTC. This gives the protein CATSVRTASSGRISYNEQFF.

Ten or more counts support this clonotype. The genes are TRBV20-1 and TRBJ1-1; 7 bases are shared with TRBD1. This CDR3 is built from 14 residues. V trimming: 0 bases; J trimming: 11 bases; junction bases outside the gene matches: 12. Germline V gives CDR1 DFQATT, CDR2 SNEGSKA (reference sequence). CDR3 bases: TGCAGTGCTAGAGATTCCGGGCAGGGGGTGCATGCTTTCTTT. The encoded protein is CSARDSGQGVHAFF.

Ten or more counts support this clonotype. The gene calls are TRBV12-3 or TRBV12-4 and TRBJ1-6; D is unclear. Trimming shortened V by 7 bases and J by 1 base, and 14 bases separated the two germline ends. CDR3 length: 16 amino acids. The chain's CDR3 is CASTILMGSYNSPLHF. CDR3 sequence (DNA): TGTGCCAGCACCATCTTAATGGGATCCTATAATTCACCCCTCCACTTT.

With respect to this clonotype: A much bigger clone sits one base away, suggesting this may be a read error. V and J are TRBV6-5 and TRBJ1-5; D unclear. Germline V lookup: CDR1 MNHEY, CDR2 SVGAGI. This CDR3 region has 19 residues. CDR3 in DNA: TGTGCCAGCAGTTACGGGTTTGGAAGGTTCCGAACGGGCAATCAGCCCCGGCATTTT. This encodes CASSYGFGRFRTGNQPRHF.

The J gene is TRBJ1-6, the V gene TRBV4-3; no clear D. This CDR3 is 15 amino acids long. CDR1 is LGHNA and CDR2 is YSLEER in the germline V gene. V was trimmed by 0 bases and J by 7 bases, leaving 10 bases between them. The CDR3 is CASSQDLQPNSPLHF. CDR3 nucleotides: TGCGCCAGCAGCCAAGATCTCCAACCCAATTCACCCCTCCACTTT.

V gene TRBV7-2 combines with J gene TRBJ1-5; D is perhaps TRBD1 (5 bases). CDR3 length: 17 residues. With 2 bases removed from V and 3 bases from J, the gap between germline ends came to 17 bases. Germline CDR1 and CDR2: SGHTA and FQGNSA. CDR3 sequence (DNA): TGTGCCAGCAGCTTATCCGTCGACAGACTCCCCAATCAGCCCCAGCATTTT. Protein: CASSLSVDRLPNQPQHF. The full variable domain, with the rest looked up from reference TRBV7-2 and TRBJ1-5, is GAGVSQSPSNKVTEKGKDVELRCDPISGHTALYWYRQSLGQGLEFLIYFQGNSAPDKSGLPSDRFSAERTGGSVSTLTIQRTQQEDSAVYLCASSLSVDRLPNQPQHFGDGTRLSIL.

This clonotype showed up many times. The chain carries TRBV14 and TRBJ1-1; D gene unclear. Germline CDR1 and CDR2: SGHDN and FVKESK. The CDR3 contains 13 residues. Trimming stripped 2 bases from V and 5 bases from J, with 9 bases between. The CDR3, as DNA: TGTGCCAGCAGCCAAAGTGTTTGGACTGAAGCTTTCTTT. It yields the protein CASSQSVWTEAFF.